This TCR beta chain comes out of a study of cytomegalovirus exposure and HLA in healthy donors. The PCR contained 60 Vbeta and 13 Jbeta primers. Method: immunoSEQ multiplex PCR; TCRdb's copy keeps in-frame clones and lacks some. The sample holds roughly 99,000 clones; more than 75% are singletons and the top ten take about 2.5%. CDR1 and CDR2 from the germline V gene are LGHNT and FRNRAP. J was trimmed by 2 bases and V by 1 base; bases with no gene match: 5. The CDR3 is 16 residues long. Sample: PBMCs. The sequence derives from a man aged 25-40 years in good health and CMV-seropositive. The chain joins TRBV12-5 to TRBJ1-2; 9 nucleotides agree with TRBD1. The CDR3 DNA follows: TGTGCTAGTGGTTTGGGTACAGGGGGCGGAAACTATGGCTACACCTTC. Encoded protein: CASGLGTGGGNYGYTF.